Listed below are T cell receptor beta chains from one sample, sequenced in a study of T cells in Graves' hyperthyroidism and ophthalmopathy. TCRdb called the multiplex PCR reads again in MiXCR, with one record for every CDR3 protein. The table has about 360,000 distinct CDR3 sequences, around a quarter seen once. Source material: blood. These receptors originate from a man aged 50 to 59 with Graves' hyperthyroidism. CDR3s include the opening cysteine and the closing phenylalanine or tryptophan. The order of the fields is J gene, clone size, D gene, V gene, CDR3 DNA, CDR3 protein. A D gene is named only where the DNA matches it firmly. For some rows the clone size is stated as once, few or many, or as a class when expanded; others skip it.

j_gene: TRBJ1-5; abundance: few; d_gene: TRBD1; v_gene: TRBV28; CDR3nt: TGTGCCAGCAGTCCGAGGACAGGAGGGCGGCCCCAGCATTTT; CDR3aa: CASSPRTGGRPQHF
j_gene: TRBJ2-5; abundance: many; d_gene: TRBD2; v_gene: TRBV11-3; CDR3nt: TGTGCCAGCAGCGAAGAAGGGACTAGCGGGTTAGAGACCCAGTACTTC; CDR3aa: CASSEEGTSGLETQYF
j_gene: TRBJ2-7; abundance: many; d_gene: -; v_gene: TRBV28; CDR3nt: TGTGCCAGCAGTTCATGGGAGCAGTACTTC; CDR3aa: CASSSWEQYF
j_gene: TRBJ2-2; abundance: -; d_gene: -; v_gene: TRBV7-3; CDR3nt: TGTGCCAGCAGCCAGGTCACTAACACCGGGGAGCTGTTTTTT; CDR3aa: CASSQVTNTGELFF
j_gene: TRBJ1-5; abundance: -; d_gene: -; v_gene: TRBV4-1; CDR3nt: TGCGCCAGCAGCCAAGGGGAGGGAGGTCAGCCCCAGCATTTT; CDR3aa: CASSQGEGGQPQHF
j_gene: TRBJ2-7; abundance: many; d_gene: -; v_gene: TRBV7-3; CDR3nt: TGTGCCAGCAGCCCTGCCGGGGACTCCGACCCAGGGGGCGAGCAGTACTTC; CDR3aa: CASSPAGDSDPGGEQYF
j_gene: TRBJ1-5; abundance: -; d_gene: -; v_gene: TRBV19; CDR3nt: TGTGCCAGTAGTCCCGAAGGGGGGAAAAATCAGCCCCAGCATTTT; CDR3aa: CASSPEGGKNQPQHF
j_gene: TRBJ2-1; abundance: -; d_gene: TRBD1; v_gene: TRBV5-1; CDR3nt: TGCGCCAGCAGCTTGGGGTCGGGACAGTTTTACAATGAGCAGTTCTTC; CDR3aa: CASSLGSGQFYNEQFF
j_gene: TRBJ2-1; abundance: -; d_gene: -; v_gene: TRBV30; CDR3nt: TGTGCCTGGGGACGGCCAGTCTACAATGAGCAGTTCTTC; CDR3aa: CAWGRPVYNEQFF
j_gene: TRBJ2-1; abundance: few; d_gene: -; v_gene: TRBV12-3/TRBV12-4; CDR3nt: TGTGCCAGCAGTCAGGGGCCAAGCTCCTACAATGAGCAGTTCTTC; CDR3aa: CASSQGPSSYNEQFF
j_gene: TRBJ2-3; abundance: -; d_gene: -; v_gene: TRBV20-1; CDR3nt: TGCAGTGCCCGGGAGGGGGCCGGAGATACGCAGTATTTT; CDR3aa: CSAREGAGDTQYF
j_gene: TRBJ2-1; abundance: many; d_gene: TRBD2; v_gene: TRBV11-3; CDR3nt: TGTGCCAGCAGCAGCTTAGATAGATGGCGGGAGAAGGACAATGAGCAGTTCTTC; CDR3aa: CASSSLDRWREKDNEQFF
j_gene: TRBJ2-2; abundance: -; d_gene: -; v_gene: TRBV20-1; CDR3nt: TGCAGTGCTAGAGATAGCCGAGCCAACACCGGGGAGCTGTTTTTT; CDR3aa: CSARDSRANTGELFF
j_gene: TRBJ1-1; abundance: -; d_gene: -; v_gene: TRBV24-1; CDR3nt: TGTGCCACCAGTGACCCTGCCGGAGAAGCTTTCTTT; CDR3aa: CATSDPAGEAFF
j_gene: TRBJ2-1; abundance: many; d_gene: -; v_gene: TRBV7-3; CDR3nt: TGTGCCAGCAGCTTAGCCAGCAACTCCTACAATGAGCAGTTCTTC; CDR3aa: CASSLASNSYNEQFF
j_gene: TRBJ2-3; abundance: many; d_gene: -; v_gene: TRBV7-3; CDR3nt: TGTGCCAGCAGCGCGACCTGGATGGATACGCAGTATTTT; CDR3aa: CASSATWMDTQYF
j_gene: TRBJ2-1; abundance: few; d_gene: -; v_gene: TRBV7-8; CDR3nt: TGTGCCAGCAGCCTAGGGTGGGCCAGTAACTACAATGAGCAGTTCTTC; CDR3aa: CASSLGWASNYNEQFF
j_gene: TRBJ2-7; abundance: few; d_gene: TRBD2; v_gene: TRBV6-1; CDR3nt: TGTGCCAGCAGTGCCGGGACTAGCGGACCCTACGAGCAGTACTTC; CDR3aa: CASSAGTSGPYEQYF
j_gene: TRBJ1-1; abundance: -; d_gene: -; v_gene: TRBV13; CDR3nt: TGTGCCAGCAGCTTAATGTCGGACGTGAACACTGAAGCTTTCTTT; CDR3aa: CASSLMSDVNTEAFF
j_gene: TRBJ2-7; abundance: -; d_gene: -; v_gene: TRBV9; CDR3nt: TGTGCCAGCAGCGAATCCGGGACCGCCTCCTACGAGCAGTACTTC; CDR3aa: CASSESGTASYEQYF
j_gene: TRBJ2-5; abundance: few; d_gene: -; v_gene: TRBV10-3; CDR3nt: TGTGCCATCAGGGGGCAGGGAGCGACCCAGTACTTC; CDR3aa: CAIRGQGATQYF
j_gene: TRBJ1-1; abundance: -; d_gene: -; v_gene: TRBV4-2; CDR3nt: TGTGCCAGCAGCCAAGCAAAAGGGATGAACACTGAAGCTTTCTTT; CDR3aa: CASSQAKGMNTEAFF
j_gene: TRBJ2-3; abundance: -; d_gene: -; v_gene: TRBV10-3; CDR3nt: TGTGCCATCAGTGGGAAACAGGGAGGCGGAGATACGCAGTATTTT; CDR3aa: CAISGKQGGGDTQYF